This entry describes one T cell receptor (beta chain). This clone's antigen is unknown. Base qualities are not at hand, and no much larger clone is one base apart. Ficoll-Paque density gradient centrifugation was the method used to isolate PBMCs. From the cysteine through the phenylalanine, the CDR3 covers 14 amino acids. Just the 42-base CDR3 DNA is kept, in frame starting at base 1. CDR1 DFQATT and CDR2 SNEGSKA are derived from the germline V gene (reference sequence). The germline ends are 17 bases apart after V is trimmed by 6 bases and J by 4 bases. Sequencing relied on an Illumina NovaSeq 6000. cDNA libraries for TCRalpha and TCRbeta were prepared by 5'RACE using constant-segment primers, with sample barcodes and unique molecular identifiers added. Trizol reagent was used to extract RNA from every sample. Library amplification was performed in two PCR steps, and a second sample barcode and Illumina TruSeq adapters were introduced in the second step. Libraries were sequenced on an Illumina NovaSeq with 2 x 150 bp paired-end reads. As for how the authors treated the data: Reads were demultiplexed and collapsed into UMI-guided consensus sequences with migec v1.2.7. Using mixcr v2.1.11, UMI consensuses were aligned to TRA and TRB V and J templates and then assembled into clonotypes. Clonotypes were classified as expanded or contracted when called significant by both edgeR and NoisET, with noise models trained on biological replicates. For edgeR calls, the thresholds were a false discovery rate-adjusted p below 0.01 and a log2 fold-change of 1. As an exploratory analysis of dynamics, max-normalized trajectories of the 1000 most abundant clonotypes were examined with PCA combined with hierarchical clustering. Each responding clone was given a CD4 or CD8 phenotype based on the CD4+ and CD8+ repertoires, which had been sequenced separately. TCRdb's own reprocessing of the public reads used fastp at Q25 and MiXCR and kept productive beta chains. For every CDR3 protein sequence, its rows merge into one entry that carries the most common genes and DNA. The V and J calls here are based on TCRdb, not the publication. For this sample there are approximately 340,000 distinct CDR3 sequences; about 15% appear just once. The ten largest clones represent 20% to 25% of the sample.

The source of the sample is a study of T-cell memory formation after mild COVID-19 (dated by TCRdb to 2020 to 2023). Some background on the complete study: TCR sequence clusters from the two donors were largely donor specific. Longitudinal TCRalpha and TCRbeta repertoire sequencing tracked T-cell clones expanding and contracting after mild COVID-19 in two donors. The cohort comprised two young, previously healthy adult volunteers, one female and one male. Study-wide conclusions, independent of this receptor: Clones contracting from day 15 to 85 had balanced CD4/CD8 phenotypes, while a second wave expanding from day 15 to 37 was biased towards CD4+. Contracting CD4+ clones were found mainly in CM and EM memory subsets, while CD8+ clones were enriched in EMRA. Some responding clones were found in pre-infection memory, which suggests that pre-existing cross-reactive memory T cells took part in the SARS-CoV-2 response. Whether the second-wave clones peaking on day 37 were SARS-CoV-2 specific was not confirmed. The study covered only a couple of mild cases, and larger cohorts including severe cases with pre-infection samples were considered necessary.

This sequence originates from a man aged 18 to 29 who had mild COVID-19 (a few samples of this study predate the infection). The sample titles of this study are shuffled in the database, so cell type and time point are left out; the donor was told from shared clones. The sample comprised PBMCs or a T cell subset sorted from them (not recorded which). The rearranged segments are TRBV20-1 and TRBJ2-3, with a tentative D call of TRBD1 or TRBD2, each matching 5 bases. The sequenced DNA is TGCAGTGCCGCCGGGACCCGACGATCAGATACGCAGTATTTT. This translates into CSAAGTRRSDTQYF.